These 15 T cell receptor beta chains were sequenced from one sample in a study of shared clonotypes between healthy human individuals. Measured with immunoSEQ multiplex PCR; TCRdb has only the in-frame clones, and not every one. Of 2 million to 2.5 million clones listed, approximately 93% are singletons. Sequencing input: naive CD4+ T cells from PBMCs. Subset given: CD45RA+ positively selected. Every receptor here comes from a man younger than 35 in good health. Some clones in this sample may be carry-over from other donors' samples.

Worth noting for this clone: The sample holds other DNA sequences that translate to the same CDR3. The chain has TRBV9 and TRBJ2-1; D possibly corresponds to TRBD1 (6 bases). V was cut by 0 bases and J by 10 bases, with 8 bases left in between. Per germline, CDR1 SGDLS and CDR2 YYNGEE. The CDR3 is 12 residues long. CDR3: CASSVDRGEQFF. The DNA for the CDR3 is TGTGCCAGCAGCGTAGATAGGGGGGAGCAGTTCTTC.

This chain joins TRBV11-2 and TRBJ1-1; TRBD1 aligns across 10 bases. Germline V gives CDR1 SGHAT, CDR2 FQNNGV. The CDR3 extends over 15 amino acids. Losses at the gene ends were 5 bases for V and 10 bases for J; bases not matched to a gene: 13. In DNA, the CDR3 is TGTGCCAGCAGCCCTCCTGGACAGGGGGGATTTGGAGCTTTCTTT. The encoded protein is CASSPPGQGGFGAFF.

Notes on this clone: This sequence may be a read error, since a much larger clone differs from it by one base. The chain has TRBV7-3 and TRBJ1-1; D unresolved. There are 12 residues in the CDR3. Germline V lookup: CDR1 SGHTA, CDR2 FQGTGA. The ends were cut back, 2 bases at V and 3 bases at J, with 4 bases in the middle. In nucleotides, the CDR3 is TGTGCCAGCAGCTTAGTCGACACTGAAGCTTTCTTT. This codes for CASSLVDTEAFF.

The CDR3 sequence: CASSLGGRRYDEQFF. The CDR3 DNA sequence: TGTGCCAGCAGCTTAGGCGGGAGACGGTACGATGAGCAGTTCTTC. The rearrangement joins TRBV7-3 to TRBJ2-1; 7 bases align to TRBD2. V dropped 2 bases and J dropped 8; count of bases not matched to a gene: 9. The CDR3 covers 15 residues. Germline V gene lookup returns CDR1 SGHTA and CDR2 FQGTGA.

The J gene is TRBJ2-7, the V gene TRBV29-1; TRBD2 matches at 8 bases. The CDR3 consists of 14 residues. Trimming took 6 bases from V and 0 from J; bases not matched to a gene: 7. Germline values: CDR1 SQVTM, CDR2 ANQGSEA. In nucleotides, the CDR3 is TGCAGCGTATTACAGCGGGGGAGCTCCTACGAGCAGTACTTC. Translation: CSVLQRGSSYEQYF.

In this sample, this clone turned up once. The chain couples TRBV7-3 to TRBJ2-1, with D perhaps TRBD2 (5 bases). CDR1 is SGHTA, CDR2 FQGTGA, per germline. V was cut by 2 bases and J by 10 bases, with 18 bases left in between. This CDR3 spans 15 amino acids. The CDR3 bases are TGTGCCAGCAGCTTAGGGAGCCTCGAGCCGGGGGAGCAGTTCTTC. Translating it yields CASSLGSLEPGEQFF.

This clone has just one count. This chain connects TRBV19 to TRBJ2-5; the match to TRBD2 covers 10 bases. The germline CDR1 and CDR2 sequences are LNHDA and SQIVND (reference sequence). With V trimmed by 3 bases and J by 5 bases, 3 bases remained unmatched. The CDR3 covers 14 residues. CDR3 loop: CASSMVAGGETQYF. Written as DNA, the CDR3 is TGTGCCAGTAGTATGGTAGCGGGAGGTGAGACCCAGTACTTC.

This chain uses TRBV19 with TRBJ2-1; the D gene is possibly TRBD2 (5 bases). The CDR3 loop spans 16 amino acids. Per germline, CDR1 LNHDA and CDR2 SQIVND (reference sequence). Trimming stripped 7 bases from V and 6 bases from J, with 22 bases between. The CDR3 DNA sequence: TGTGCCAGTACCAGTATATCGGGGAGTTCTACCAATGAGCAGTTCTTC. This translates into CASTSISGSSTNEQFF.

Concerning this clone itself: This may be a read error, as it is one base from a much larger clone. This chain links TRBV6-1 with TRBJ1-1, with D unclear. The germline V gene encodes CDR1 MNHNS and CDR2 SASEGT. V was pared by 1 base and J by 1 base, with 4 bases between. The CDR3 is 13 amino acids. CDR3 nucleotide sequence: TGTGCCAGCAGTGAAGAGGGGAACACTGAAGCTTTCTTT. Translating gives CASSEEGNTEAFF.

The chain uses TRBV2 and TRBJ2-5; possibly TRBD2 for D (5 bases). V was trimmed by 0 bases and J by 7 bases, leaving 12 bases between them. Germline V gene lookup returns CDR1 SNHLY and CDR2 FYNNEI. This CDR3 has 14 amino acids. This CDR3 reads CASSEAGSLVTQYF. The CDR3 DNA reads as TGTGCCAGCAGTGAAGCGGGGAGTTTAGTGACCCAGTACTTC.

The gene calls are TRBV5-1 and TRBJ2-5; the D gene is possibly TRBD2 (6 bases). The CDR3 is 16 residues long. In germline, CDR1 is SGHRS, CDR2 YFSETQ. V lost 1 base to trimming and J lost 2 bases, with 15 bases between them. In DNA, the CDR3 is TGCGCCAGCAGCTTGAGTTGGAGGGTACTGCAAGAGACCCAGTACTTC. Residues: CASSLSWRVLQETQYF.

The chain links TRBV29-1 to TRBJ2-5; D is undetermined. CDR1 SQVTM and CDR2 ANQGSEA come from the germline V gene. The CDR3 contains 11 residues. With 6 bases removed from V and 5 bases from J, the gap between germline ends came to 10 bases. CDR3 bases: TGCAGCGTCAAGGTGGGGGAGACCCAGTACTTC. This gives the protein CSVKVGETQYF. The full variable domain, in which reference TRBV29-1 and TRBJ2-5 provide the parts outside the CDR3, is SAVISQKPSRDICQRGTSLTIQCQVDSQVTMMFWYRQQPGQSLTLIATANQGSEATYESGFVIDKFPISRPNLTFSTLTVSNMSPEDSSIYLCSVKVGETQYFGPGTRLLVL.

This clone has only one observation. The chain links TRBV5-1 to TRBJ2-2; D is ambiguous. The CDR3 loop spans 16 amino acids. V was trimmed by 4 bases and J by 5 bases, leaving 18 bases between them. Germline V gene data show CDR1 as SGHRS and CDR2 as YFSETQ. This CDR3 is CASSVPRASQTGELFF. The CDR3 coding sequence is TGCGCCAGCAGCGTCCCCCGGGCATCGCAAACCGGGGAGCTGTTTTTT. Supplemented by reference TRBV5-1 and TRBJ2-2, the full variable domain reads KAGVTQTPRYLIKTRGQQVTLSCSPISGHRSVSWYQQTPGQGLQFLFEYFSETQRNKGNFPGRFSGRQFSNSRSEMNVSTLELGDSALYLCASSVPRASQTGELFFGEGSRLTVL.

This clone was recorded once. The CDR3 here is CSVAPLIGSGEQYF. CDR3 DNA: TGCAGCGTTGCCCCATTAATTGGGAGTGGTGAGCAGTACTTC. The gene calls are TRBV29-1 and TRBJ2-7, with D perhaps TRBD2 (5 bases). Germline CDR1 and CDR2: SQVTM and ANQGSEA. The V end was cut by 4 bases, the J end by 7 bases, with 20 bases between. The CDR3 spans 14 residues.

This chain joins TRBV5-1 and TRBJ2-1; 9 bases align to TRBD2. Germline V gives CDR1 SGHRS, CDR2 YFSETQ. CDR3 size: 15 residues. The junction had 9 bases not matched to a gene; V was cut back by 4 bases and J by 7 bases. The CDR3 nucleotides read TGCGCCAGCAGCAAAGATAGCGGGAGTCGGAATGAGCAGTTCTTC. Translation: CASSKDSGSRNEQFF.